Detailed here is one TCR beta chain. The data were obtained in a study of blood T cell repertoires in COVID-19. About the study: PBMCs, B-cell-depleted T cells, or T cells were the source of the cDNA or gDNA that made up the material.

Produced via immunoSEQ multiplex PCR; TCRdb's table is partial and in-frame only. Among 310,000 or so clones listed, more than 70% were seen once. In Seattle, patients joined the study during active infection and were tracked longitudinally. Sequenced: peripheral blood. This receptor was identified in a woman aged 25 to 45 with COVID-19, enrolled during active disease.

The CDR3 loop is CASSSSVDTRQTQYF. CDR3 sequence (DNA): TGTGCCAGCAGCTCCTCCGTGGACACAAGGCAGACCCAGTACTTC. The chain has TRBV7-8 and TRBJ2-5, with a weak D call TRBD1 (5 bases). Trimming took off 4 bases at V and 6 bases at J, with 18 bases between the two ends. The germline gives CDR1 SGHVS, CDR2 FQNEAQ. CDR3 length: 15 residues.